This record covers a single T cell receptor beta chain. This record comes from a study of blood T cell repertoires in COVID-19. Study context: From the United States, Italy and Spain came samples of acute and convalescent COVID-19.

The data were produced by immunoSEQ multiplex PCR, yet TCRdb's version contains in-frame clones alone and is incomplete. The sample lists a few hundred thousand clones; over 75% were seen once. V lost 5 bases to trimming and J lost 4 bases, with 9 bases between them. CDR3 size: 13 residues. In germline, CDR1 is MNHEY, CDR2 SVGAGI. Recovered status applied to Cohort 3 donors who had two consecutive negative PCRs. It also applied to those with clearance or with symptom resolution. This clonotype originated in a man between 25 and 39 years old who had recovered from COVID-19. Sequences were obtained from PBMCs or T cells enriched from blood (not recorded which). The chain is built from TRBV6-5 and TRBJ1-3; D is perhaps TRBD1 (5 bases). CDR3 in amino acids: CASSPGVGNTIYF. The DNA for the CDR3 is TGTGCCAGCAGTCCGGGGGTGGGAAACACCATATATTTT.